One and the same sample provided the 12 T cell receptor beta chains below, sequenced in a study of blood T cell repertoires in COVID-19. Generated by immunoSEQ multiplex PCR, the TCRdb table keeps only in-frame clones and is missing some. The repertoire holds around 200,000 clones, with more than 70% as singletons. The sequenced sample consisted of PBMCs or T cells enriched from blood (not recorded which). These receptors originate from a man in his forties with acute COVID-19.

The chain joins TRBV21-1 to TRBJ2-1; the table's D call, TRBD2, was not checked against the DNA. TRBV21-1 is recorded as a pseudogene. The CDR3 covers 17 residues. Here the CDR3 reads CASRPNQLAEVYNEQFF. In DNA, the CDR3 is TGTGCCAGCAGACCCAACCAACTAGCGGAGGTTTACAATGAGCAGTTCTTC.

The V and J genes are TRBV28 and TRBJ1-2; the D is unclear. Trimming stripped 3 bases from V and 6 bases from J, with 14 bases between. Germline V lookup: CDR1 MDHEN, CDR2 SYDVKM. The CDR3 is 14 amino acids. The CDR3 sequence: CASSLAGRRDGYTF. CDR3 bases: TGTGCCAGCAGTTTGGCGGGGAGAAGGGATGGCTACACCTTC.

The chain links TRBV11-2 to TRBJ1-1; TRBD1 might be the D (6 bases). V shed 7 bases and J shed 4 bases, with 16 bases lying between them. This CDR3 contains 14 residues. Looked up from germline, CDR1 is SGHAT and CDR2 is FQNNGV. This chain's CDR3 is CASNRVGAGTEAFF. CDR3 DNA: TGTGCCAGCAACCGAGTGGGGGCGGGCACTGAAGCTTTCTTT. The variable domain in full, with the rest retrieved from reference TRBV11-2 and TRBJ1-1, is EAGVAQSPRYKIIEKRQSVAFWCNPISGHATLYWYQQILGQGPKLLIQFQNNGVVDDSQLPKDRFSAERLKGVDSTLKIQPAKLEDSAVYLCASNRVGAGTEAFFGQGTRLTVV.

CDR3 nucleotide sequence: TGTGCCAGCAGCTTAGCTCTAGGGGAAGGAGGCTACACCTTC. Its protein product is CASSLALGEGGYTF. The chain couples TRBV11-2 to TRBJ1-2; tentative D call: TRBD1 (5 bases). With 1 base removed from V and 8 bases from J, the gap between germline ends came to 14 bases. This CDR3 is built from 14 residues. The V gene's germline CDR1 is SGHAT and CDR2 FQNNGV.

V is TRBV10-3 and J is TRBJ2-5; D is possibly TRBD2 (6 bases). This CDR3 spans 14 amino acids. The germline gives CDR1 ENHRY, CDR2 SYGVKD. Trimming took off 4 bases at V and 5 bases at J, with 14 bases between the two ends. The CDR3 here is CAISGLVVGETQYF. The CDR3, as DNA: TGTGCCATCAGTGGACTAGTAGTAGGGGAGACCCAGTACTTC.

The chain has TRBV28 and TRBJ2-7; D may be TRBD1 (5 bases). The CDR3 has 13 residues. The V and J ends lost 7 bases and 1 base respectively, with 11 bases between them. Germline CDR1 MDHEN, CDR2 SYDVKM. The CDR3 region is CASKVGASYEQYF. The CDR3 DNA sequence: TGTGCCAGCAAGGTAGGGGCATCCTACGAGCAGTACTTC.

Here the CDR3 reads CASSYTGGGNTIYF. The CDR3 nucleotides read TGTGCCAGCAGCTACACAGGGGGTGGAAACACCATATATTTT. The chain uses TRBV11-2 and TRBJ1-3; 8 bases fit TRBD1. Germline V gives CDR1 SGHAT, CDR2 FQNNGV. V trimming: 4 bases; J trimming: 3 bases; junction bases outside the gene matches: 2. There are 14 residues in the CDR3.

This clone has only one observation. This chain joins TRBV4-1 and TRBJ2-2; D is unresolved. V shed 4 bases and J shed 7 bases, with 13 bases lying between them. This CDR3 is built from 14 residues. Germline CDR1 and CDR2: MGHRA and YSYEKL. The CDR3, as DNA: TGCGCCAGCAGCCCGAAGCGAGGAGTCGGGGAGCTGTTTTTT. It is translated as CASSPKRGVGELFF.

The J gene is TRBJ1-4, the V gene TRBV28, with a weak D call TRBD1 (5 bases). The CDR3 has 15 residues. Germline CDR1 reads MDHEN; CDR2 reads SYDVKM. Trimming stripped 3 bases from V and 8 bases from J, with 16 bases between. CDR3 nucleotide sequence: TGTGCCAGCAGTTTTGGCGGACAAGGAGGGGAAAAACTGTTTTTT. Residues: CASSFGGQGGEKLFF.

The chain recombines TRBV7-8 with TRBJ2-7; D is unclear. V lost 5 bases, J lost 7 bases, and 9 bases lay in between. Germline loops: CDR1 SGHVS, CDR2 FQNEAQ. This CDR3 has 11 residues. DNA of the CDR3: TGTGCCAGCAGCCCAGGTTGGGAGCAGTACTTC. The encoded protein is CASSPGWEQYF.

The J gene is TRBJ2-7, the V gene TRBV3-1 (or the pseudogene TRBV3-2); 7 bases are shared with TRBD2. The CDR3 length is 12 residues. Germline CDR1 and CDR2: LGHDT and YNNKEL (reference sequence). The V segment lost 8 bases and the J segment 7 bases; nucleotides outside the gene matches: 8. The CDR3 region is CASGRGSLEQYF. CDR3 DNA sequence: TGTGCCAGCGGGCGGGGGAGTTTAGAGCAGTACTTC.

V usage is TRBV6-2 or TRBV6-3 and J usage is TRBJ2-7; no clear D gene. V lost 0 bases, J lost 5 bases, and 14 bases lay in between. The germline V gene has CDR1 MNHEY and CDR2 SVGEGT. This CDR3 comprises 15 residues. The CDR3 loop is CASSYSGDRYNEQYF. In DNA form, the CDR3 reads TGTGCCAGCAGTTACTCAGGAGACCGCTATAACGAGCAGTACTTC.